This T cell receptor beta chain was observed in a study of T-cell reconstitution after alpha-beta-depleted transplantation in children. V was cut by 3 bases and J by 4 bases, with 15 bases left in between. Germline CDR1 is SGHAT and CDR2 is FQNNGV. The CDR3 is 15 residues long. Unique molecular identifiers were incorporated into the prepared TCRbeta library. TCRdb passed the PCR reads through MiXCR, listing each CDR3 protein once. Among 500,000 to 600,000 distinct CDR3 sequences, 15% to 20% were seen once, and the ten largest hold 2.5% to 3.5%. The clonotype originates from a human donor who donated a stem cell graft to a child with acute lymphoblastic leukemia. This specimen was PBMCs from the stem cell graft donor, taken from the stem cell graft. V gene TRBV11-2 combines with J gene TRBJ1-1; unclear D gene. CDR3 residues: CASSFLVPELTEAFF. CDR3 nucleotides: TGTGCCAGCAGCTTTTTGGTCCCAGAACTCACTGAAGCTTTCTTT. The full variable domain, its missing parts supplied by reference TRBV11-2 and TRBJ1-1, is EAGVAQSPRYKIIEKRQSVAFWCNPISGHATLYWYQQILGQGPKLLIQFQNNGVVDDSQLPKDRFSAERLKGVDSTLKIQPAKLEDSAVYLCASSFLVPELTEAFFGQGTRLTVV.